One sample yielded the 4 T cell receptor beta chains listed below, sequenced in a study of early T cells in non-severe SARS-CoV-2 infection. Via MiXCR, TCRdb re-called the 5' RACE reads, giving one row per CDR3 protein. This table holds roughly 72,000 distinct CDR3 sequences, roughly 13% found once. Sequenced sample: whole blood. The receptors stem from an adult who was a healthcare worker with PCR-confirmed SARS-CoV-2 infection or an uninfected control (not recorded which).

This clonotype was recorded at least ten times. The chain carries TRBV5-1 and TRBJ1-1; a weak D match, TRBD1 (5 bases). The length of the CDR3 is 13 residues. V was clipped by 2 bases and J by 2 bases, with 7 bases between them. Germline CDR1 is SGHRS and CDR2 is YFSETQ. Written as DNA, the CDR3 is TGCGCCAGCAGCTTTGGGGGAAACACTGAAGCTTTCTTT. Its protein is CASSFGGNTEAFF.

At least ten counts were recorded for this clonotype. The chain joins TRBV6-5 to TRBJ2-7; TRBD1 matches 11 bases. The CDR3 totals 16 residues. In germline, CDR1 is MNHEY, CDR2 SVGAGI. V lost 4 bases, J lost 1 base, and 6 bases stayed unmatched. The CDR3 is CASSSSDRGPSYEQYF. The CDR3 DNA follows: TGTGCCAGCAGTTCCTCGGACAGGGGGCCATCCTACGAGCAGTACTTC.

This clonotype has a handful of counts. The chain carries TRBV7-2 and TRBJ2-5; a weak D match, TRBD2 (7 bases). The CDR3 spans 13 residues. Germline CDR1 SGHTA, CDR2 FQGNSA. Trimming left V 8 bases short and J 4 bases short, with 14 bases between. CDR3 nucleotide sequence: TGTGCCAGCGCCCGGGGGGCGAGAGAGACCCAGTACTTC. It specifies CASARGARETQYF.

This clonotype was observed many times. CDR3 sequence reads: CASAPNGGAQETQYF. The DNA of the CDR3 is TGTGCCAGTGCCCCGAACGGGGGGGCCCAAGAGACCCAGTACTTC. The chain joins TRBV19 to TRBJ2-5; 8 nucleotides agree with TRBD2. J was trimmed by 1 base and V by 8 bases; bases with no gene match: 9. Germline lookup yields CDR1 LNHDA and CDR2 SQIVND (reference sequence). The CDR3 spans 15 residues.